There are a few counts of the clone carrying this T cell receptor (beta chain). Its antigen is not identified. The germline V gene has CDR1 SGHTA and CDR2 FQGNSA. The V gene lost 5 bases and the J gene lost 0 bases, with 11 bases spanning the gap. The CDR3 totals 14 residues. The entry originates in a study of beta chain features in type 1 diabetes. Study results and caveats: Since sequencing was performed on cDNA, cells with high TCR expression could be over-represented. Moderately but significantly shorter TCRB CDR3s were found in Type 1 diabetes patients in all four CD4+ subsets. The study left unresolved whether HLA type influences TCRB rearrangement.

Expressed TCRB transcripts got sequenced, as all isolated RNA was reverse transcribed. Measured with immunoSEQ multiplex PCR; TCRdb has only the in-frame clones, and not every one. The repertoire holds a few hundred thousand clones, with 9.6% as singletons. The J gene is TRBJ2-7, the V gene TRBV7-2; perhaps TRBD2 as D (5 bases). Sequenced input: naive CD4+ T cells from blood. The sequence was collected from a woman aged 18-35 years in good health. The CDR3 spells CASSLRRDSYEQYF. The CDR3 region has the DNA TGTGCCAGCAGCCTCCGACGGGACTCCTACGAGCAGTACTTC.